A single sample is the source of the 19 T cell receptor beta chains below, sequenced in a study of T cells in Graves' hyperthyroidism and ophthalmopathy. Authors of the study amplified TCR beta CDR3 regions from RNA transcripts. A set of HTBI primers served as the primers for a first-round RT-PCR of the TCR CDR3. TCRdb called the multiplex PCR reads again in MiXCR, with one record for every CDR3 protein. The data hold under 400,000 distinct CDR3 sequences, with 11% to 15% observed a single time. Source material: blood. The receptors were sampled from a woman aged 55-69 years with Graves' hyperthyroidism.

This clonotype showed up many times. The chain employs TRBV6-1 and TRBJ2-1; 15 bases map to TRBD2. J was trimmed by 9 bases and V by 6 bases; bases with no gene match: 6. The germline gives CDR1 MNHNS, CDR2 SASEGT. The CDR3 spans 15 residues. The chain's CDR3 is CASSYRTSGRGEQFF. CDR3 nucleotide sequence: TGTGCCAGCAGCTATCGGACTAGCGGGAGGGGTGAGCAGTTCTTC.

Only a few counts were recorded for this clonotype. This rearrangement joins TRBV10-3 to TRBJ2-5, with 9 bases matching TRBD2. The germline gives CDR1 ENHRY, CDR2 SYGVKD. Trimming removed 2 bases from V and 2 bases from J; junction bases left unmatched: 6. CDR3 size: 16 residues. The CDR3 is CAISERASGKQETQYF. CDR3 DNA: TGTGCCATCAGTGAGCGGGCTAGCGGGAAACAAGAGACCCAGTACTTC.

This clonotype was detected ten times or more. V usage is TRBV9 and J usage is TRBJ2-5; weak D call: TRBD2 (7 bases). CDR1 is SGDLS and CDR2 is YYNGEE in the germline V gene. The V gene lost 3 bases and the J gene lost 7 bases, with 16 bases spanning the gap. The CDR3 extends over 14 amino acids. The CDR3 protein is CASSGGGHWGTQYF. DNA of the CDR3: TGTGCCAGCAGCGGGGGGGGGCACTGGGGGACCCAGTACTTC.

At least ten counts were recorded for this clonotype. This rearrangement joins TRBV4-1 to TRBJ2-1, with 7 bases matching TRBD2. V trimming: 3 bases; J trimming: 0 bases; junction bases outside the gene matches: 11. In germline, CDR1 is MGHRA, CDR2 YSYEKL. CDR3 length: 18 amino acids. The CDR3 DNA reads TGCGCCAGCAGCCAGTTCCCAGCGGGAAGCTTCTCCTACAATGAGCAGTTCTTC. Encoded protein: CASSQFPAGSFSYNEQFF.

The sample holds a few counts of this clonotype. This chain uses TRBV9 with TRBJ2-7; 11 bases align to TRBD2. The germline V gene encodes CDR1 SGDLS and CDR2 YYNGEE. This CDR3 has 15 residues. Germline trimming cut 0 bases from V and 6 bases from J; bases unmatched to any gene: 5. In nucleotides, the CDR3 is TGTGCCAGCAGCGTAGAAGGAGGACTAGCGGGCGAGCAGTACTTC. It codes for CASSVEGGLAGEQYF.

Ten or more counts support this clonotype. The chain links TRBV28 to TRBJ1-2, with a tentative D call TRBD1 (6 bases). Trimming removed 3 bases from V and 2 bases from J, with 10 bases in between. Germline assignment: CDR1 MDHEN and CDR2 SYDVKM. The CDR3 is 14 residues long. CDR3 nucleotide sequence: TGTGCCAGCAGTTTGGGGACAATCAACTATGGCTACACCTTC. This translates into CASSLGTINYGYTF.

This clonotype was observed many times. The chain couples TRBV6-6 to TRBJ2-7; D is unresolved. Per the germline V gene, CDR1 is MNHNY and CDR2 is SVGAGI (reference sequence). V was trimmed by 2 bases and J by 0 bases, leaving 5 bases between them. The length of the CDR3 is 13 residues. The DNA of the CDR3 is TGTGCCAGCAGTTACCGTGACTCCTACGAGCAGTACTTC. Its protein is CASSYRDSYEQYF.

This clonotype was detected ten times or more. This chain uses TRBV6-5 with TRBJ2-5; D is perhaps TRBD2 (6 bases). The CDR3 covers 16 residues. Trimming cost V 2 bases and J 0 bases, with 13 bases left between them. Germline V CDR1 and CDR2: MNHEY, SVGAGI. The CDR3, as DNA: TGTGCCAGCAGTTACCTGAAGCGGGCGTACCAAGAGACCCAGTACTTC. Its translation is CASSYLKRAYQETQYF.

This clonotype was seen ten or more times. The rearrangement links TRBV7-2 to TRBJ2-3; D not certain. CDR1 and CDR2 from the germline V gene are SGHTA and FQGNSA. V was cut by 5 bases and J by 1 base, with 16 bases left in between. The CDR3 is made up of 16 amino acids. This CDR3 is CASSPSLLVGTDTQYF. DNA for the CDR3: TGTGCCAGCAGCCCCTCGTTGTTAGTAGGCACAGATACGCAGTATTTT.

In this sample, this clonotype turned up many times. This chain joins TRBV7-2 and TRBJ2-7; a possible D gene is TRBD2 (5 bases). The CDR3 consists of 15 residues. Germline CDR1 reads SGHTA; CDR2 reads FQGNSA. With 3 bases removed from V and 6 bases from J, the gap between germline ends came to 18 bases. The CDR3 DNA follows: TGTGCCAGCAGCTTTTTGACCCTCTCTAGCAGCGAGCAGTACTTC. Its protein is CASSFLTLSSSEQYF.

This sequence joins TRBV18 and TRBJ2-7; D might be TRBD2 (10 bases). This CDR3 spans 17 amino acids. Germline values: CDR1 KGHSH, CDR2 LQKENI. V lost 4 bases to trimming and J lost 1 base, with 20 bases between them. This CDR3 reads CASSLTSGTGNSYEQYF. In nucleotides, the CDR3 is TGTGCCAGCTCACTTACTAGCGGGACAGGGAATTCCTACGAGCAGTACTTC.

This clonotype has a handful of counts. The V call is TRBV7-3, the J call TRBJ2-6; 7 positions agree with TRBD1. Looked up from germline, CDR1 is SGHTA and CDR2 is FQGTGA. The junction had 8 bases not matched to a gene; V was cut back by 5 bases and J by 1 base. The CDR3 totals 17 residues. For the CDR3, the DNA is TGTGCCAGCAGCCGGGACAGTATGATTTCTGGGGCCAACGTCCTGACTTTC. Translation: CASSRDSMISGANVLTF. Using reference TRBV7-3 and TRBJ2-6 for the parts outside the CDR3, the full variable domain is GAGVSQTPSNKVTEKGKYVELRCDPISGHTALYWYRQSLGQGPEFLIYFQGTGAADDSGLPNDRFFAVRPEGSVSTLKIQRTERGDSAVYLCASSRDSMISGANVLTFGAGSRLTVL.

This chain links TRBV9 with TRBJ1-3; TRBD1 aligns across 8 bases. The germline CDR1 and CDR2 sequences are SGDLS and YYNGEE. The CDR3 has 16 amino acids. Trimming took 0 bases from V and 4 from J; bases not matched to a gene: 6. CDR3 DNA sequence: TGTGCCAGCAGCGTAGTCGCGACAGGGGCAGGAAACACCATATATTTT. As protein: CASSVVATGAGNTIYF.

This clonotype was counted many times. The chain couples TRBV11-3 to TRBJ2-6; D unresolved. The CDR3 length is 12 residues. CDR1 is SGHNT, CDR2 YENEEA, per germline. V shed 3 bases and J shed 3 bases, with 0 bases lying between them. The CDR3 spells CASSFGANVLTF. The CDR3 DNA follows: TGTGCCAGCAGCTTTGGGGCCAACGTCCTGACTTTC.

This clonotype was counted many times. J is TRBJ2-2 and V is TRBV10-3; TRBD2 aligns across 7 bases. CDR3 size: 15 residues. Germline CDR1 and CDR2: ENHRY and SYGVKD. V shed 8 bases, J shed 0 bases, and the junction held 6 bases outside the gene matches. CDR3 protein: CAIGALAANTGELFF. The CDR3 nucleotides are TGTGCCATCGGGGCGCTAGCGGCGAACACCGGGGAGCTGTTTTTT.

This clonotype was found a few times. The chain uses TRBV27 and TRBJ1-4; 8 nucleotides agree with TRBD1. The CDR3 is 15 residues long. Germline CDR1 reads MNHEY; CDR2 reads SMNVEV (reference sequence). Losses at the gene ends were 3 bases for V and 8 bases for J; bases not matched to a gene: 8. This CDR3 reads CASSFETGGREKLFF. As DNA, the CDR3 is TGTGCCAGCAGTTTCGAAACAGGGGGTAGGGAAAAACTGTTTTTT.

This clonotype showed up many times. The chain employs TRBV2 and TRBJ2-7; 7 bases map to TRBD1. Germline CDR1 is SNHLY and CDR2 is FYNNEI. The ends lost 6 bases at V and 12 bases at J; junction bases unmatched: 8. The CDR3 is 11 amino acids. The CDR3 region is CASRQGQTLYF. In DNA form, the CDR3 reads TGTGCCAGCAGGCAGGGACAGACTCTGTACTTC. Full variable domain (missing parts from reference TRBV2 and TRBJ2-7): EPEVTQTPSHQVTQMGQEVILRCVPISNHLYFYWYRQILGQKVEFLVSFYNNEISEKSEIFDDQFSVERPDGSNFTLKIRSTKLEDSAMYFCASRQGQTLYFGPGTRLTVT.

This clonotype was counted a few times. J is TRBJ2-2 and V is TRBV7-3; D unclear. CDR1 and CDR2 from the germline V gene are SGHTA and FQGTGA. V was trimmed by 4 bases and J by 7 bases, leaving 7 bases between them. The CDR3 is made up of 12 amino acids. The CDR3 loop reads CASSSPGGELFF. CDR3 bases: TGTGCCAGCAGCTCTCCCGGCGGGGAGCTGTTTTTT. Full variable domain (outside the CDR3, taken from reference TRBV7-3 and TRBJ2-2): GAGVSQTPSNKVTEKGKYVELRCDPISGHTALYWYRQSLGQGPEFLIYFQGTGAADDSGLPNDRFFAVRPEGSVSTLKIQRTERGDSAVYLCASSSPGGELFFGEGSRLTVL.

This clonotype was counted at least ten times. V usage is TRBV6-5 and J usage is TRBJ1-1; maybe TRBD1 (5 bases). There are 11 residues in the CDR3. Germline V gene data show CDR1 as MNHEY and CDR2 as SVGAGI. Trimming stripped 2 bases from V and 10 bases from J, with 8 bases between. The CDR3 DNA reads as TGTGCCAGCAGTTACGGCGGGGGAGCTTTCTTT. As protein: CASSYGGGAFF.